Below are 18 T cell receptor beta chains sequenced from a single sample in a study of T cell repertoires in cytomegalovirus infection. TCRdb passed the reads through MiXCR, listing each CDR3 protein once. The sample includes 250,000 to 300,000 distinct CDR3 sequences, about 20% of them seen just once. Their cognate antigens are unknown. Sequencing was performed on cultured PBMCs, taken from culture after CMV antigen stimulation. The receptors originated from a human donor in good health (CMV status not recorded). Some clones in this sample may be carry-over from other donors' samples.

This clonotype was seen only a few times. The chain combines TRBV28 with TRBJ1-1, with D tentatively TRBD1 (5 bases). The CDR3 spans 14 residues. Trimming left V 6 bases short and J 3 bases short, with 14 bases between. Germline lookup yields CDR1 MDHEN and CDR2 SYDVKM. The CDR3 spells CASSYGTRYTEAFF. CDR3 bases: TGTGCCAGCAGCTACGGGACGCGGTACACTGAAGCTTTCTTT.

This clonotype was picked up many times. V usage is TRBV4-1 and J usage is TRBJ2-1, with 7 nucleotides matching TRBD1. The CDR3 runs 16 residues. Germline V gene lookup returns CDR1 MGHRA and CDR2 YSYEKL. With 3 bases clipped from V and 1 base from J, the junction kept 6 bases outside the gene matches. The CDR3 here is CASSHSGGDSYNEQFF. CDR3 DNA: TGCGCCAGCAGCCACTCAGGGGGAGATTCCTACAATGAGCAGTTCTTC.

This clonotype was counted at least ten times. The J gene is TRBJ1-1, the V gene TRBV7-2; perhaps TRBD1 as D (5 bases). In germline, CDR1 is SGHTA, CDR2 FQGNSA. There are 13 residues in the CDR3. V was trimmed by 6 bases and J by 3 bases, leaving 11 bases between them. The CDR3 loop is CASSRQTDTEAFF. CDR3 nucleotides: TGTGCCAGCAGTCGACAGACCGACACTGAAGCTTTCTTT.

This rearrangement joins TRBV4-3 to TRBJ2-3; TRBD2 aligns across 7 bases. The CDR3 runs 15 residues. J gave up 4 bases and V 0 bases, and 4 bases lay outside the gene matches. Per germline, CDR1 LGHNA and CDR2 YSLEER. The CDR3 loop is CASSQDRLAADTQYF. CDR3 in DNA: TGCGCCAGCAGCCAAGACAGACTAGCAGCAGATACGCAGTATTTT.

This clonotype was seen ten or more times. This chain connects TRBV7-2 to TRBJ2-1; 8 bases line up with TRBD2. CDR1 is SGHTA, CDR2 FQGNSA, per germline. The trim removed 5 bases at V and 4 bases at J, leaving 10 bases unmatched. CDR3 length: 16 amino acids. CDR3 region: CASSTRAGGGYNEQFF. The CDR3 nucleotides are TGTGCCAGCAGCACGCGCGCCGGGGGGGGATACAATGAGCAGTTCTTC.

In its sample, this clonotype was seen many times. V is TRBV28 and J is TRBJ2-7; TRBD1 aligns across 8 bases. CDR3 length: 14 amino acids. Germline loops: CDR1 MDHEN, CDR2 SYDVKM. The ends lost 2 bases at V and 4 bases at J; junction bases unmatched: 4. CDR3 protein: CASSLPQGVYEQYF. CDR3 DNA sequence: TGTGCCAGCAGTTTACCACAGGGGGTTTACGAGCAGTACTTC.

The J gene is TRBJ2-3, the V gene TRBV7-3; D might be TRBD2 (5 bases). V shed 4 bases and J shed 0 bases, with 14 bases lying between them. Germline values: CDR1 SGHTA, CDR2 FQGTGA. The CDR3 runs 16 residues. CDR3 loop: CASSSGLIGSTDTQYF. Written as DNA, the CDR3 is TGTGCCAGCAGCTCTGGACTTATAGGGAGCACAGATACGCAGTATTTT.

Ten or more counts support this clonotype. The V gene is TRBV7-9, the J gene TRBJ2-5; D is unclear. The CDR3 runs 13 residues. CDR1 SEHNR and CDR2 FQNEAQ come from the germline V gene (reference sequence). V lost 1 base, J lost 2 bases, and 5 bases lay in between. The CDR3: CASSLDVQETQYF. The CDR3 DNA sequence: TGTGCCAGCAGCTTAGACGTACAAGAGACCCAGTACTTC.

This clonotype was seen ten or more times. V gene TRBV6-1 combines with J gene TRBJ2-5; maybe TRBD1 (6 bases). CDR3 length equals 14 residues. Germline CDR1 reads MNHNS; CDR2 reads SASEGT. Trimming removed 6 bases at V and 5 bases at J, with 16 bases between. The CDR3 region has the DNA TGTGCCAGCAGACAGGGCCTAGGCGGGGAGACCCAGTACTTC. This encodes CASRQGLGGETQYF.

The J gene is TRBJ2-7, the V gene TRBV10-3; D may match TRBD1 or TRBD2 (5 bases each). The CDR3 is 16 residues long. V gave up 3 bases and J gave up 1 base, with 16 bases separating them. The germline gives CDR1 ENHRY, CDR2 SYGVKD. CDR3 sequence: CAISELDSDLSYEQYV. In DNA form, the CDR3 reads TGTGCCATCAGTGAACTAGACAGTGACCTTTCCTACGAGCAGTACGTC.

This clonotype appeared a few times. The chain couples TRBV20-1 to TRBJ1-2; D not certain. Trimming took off 0 bases at V and 4 bases at J, with 12 bases between the two ends. Germline V gene sequence: CDR1 DFQATT, CDR2 SNEGSKA (reference sequence). The CDR3 runs 14 residues. The chain's CDR3 is CSARDITEVYGYTF. The CDR3 DNA reads as TGCAGTGCTAGAGATATAACGGAAGTCTATGGCTACACCTTC.

This clonotype was recorded at least ten times. This sequence joins TRBV7-2 and TRBJ2-3; 11 nucleotides agree with TRBD2. V lost 5 bases and J lost 6; bases outside the gene matches: 7. From germline, CDR1 is SGHTA and CDR2 FQGNSA. The CDR3 contains 15 residues. The CDR3 reads CASSPRLAGQDTQYF. The DNA of the CDR3 is TGTGCCAGCAGCCCAAGACTAGCGGGACAGGATACGCAGTATTTT. Variable domain in full (rest from reference TRBV7-2 and TRBJ2-3): GAGVSQSPSNKVTEKGKDVELRCDPISGHTALYWYRQSLGQGLEFLIYFQGNSAPDKSGLPSDRFSAERTGGSVSTLTIQRTQQEDSAVYLCASSPRLAGQDTQYFGPGTRLTVL.

The chain recombines TRBV28 with TRBJ2-6, with D hard to call. The ends were cut back, 7 bases at V and 1 base at J, with 5 bases in the middle. The CDR3 totals 13 residues. The germline gives CDR1 MDHEN, CDR2 SYDVKM. CDR3 loop: CASTISGANVLTF. The CDR3, as DNA: TGTGCCAGCACTATATCTGGGGCCAACGTCCTGACTTTC.

This clonotype was detected many times. The rearrangement uses TRBV7-2 and TRBJ2-1, with 10 bases lining up with TRBD2. The germline V gene has CDR1 SGHTA and CDR2 FQGNSA. V shed 5 bases and J 10 bases; nucleotides not matched to a gene: 11. The CDR3 length is 15 residues. CDR3 residues: CASSLGLAEGREQFF. CDR3 DNA sequence: TGTGCCAGCAGCCTAGGACTAGCGGAGGGGCGGGAGCAGTTCTTC.

The chain links TRBV29-1 to TRBJ2-1, with D unclear. The CDR3 consists of 11 residues. V lost 3 bases and J 8 bases, leaving 8 bases between the germline ends. In germline, CDR1 is SQVTM, CDR2 ANQGSEA. The CDR3 here is CSVESVDEQFF. CDR3 DNA: TGCAGCGTTGAGTCGGTCGATGAGCAGTTCTTC.

V usage is TRBV10-3 and J usage is TRBJ2-7; D ambiguous. Germline CDR1 and CDR2: ENHRY and SYGVKD. The CDR3 extends over 13 amino acids. The germline V and J ends were trimmed by 3 bases and 3 bases, with 9 bases remaining between them. The CDR3, as DNA: TGTGCCATCAGTGAAGTGTTCAGCTACGAGCAGTACTTC. Its protein is CAISEVFSYEQYF.

This clonotype was detected ten times or more. The chain combines TRBV5-4 with TRBJ2-7, with 7 bases that match TRBD1. Germline CDR1 SGHNT, CDR2 YYREEE (reference sequence). Trimming removed 0 bases from V and 5 bases from J; junction bases left unmatched: 5. CDR3 length equals 14 residues. DNA of the CDR3: TGTGCCAGCAGCTTGGGCAGGGGGTCGCACGAGCAGTACTTC. Translation gives CASSLGRGSHEQYF.

This clonotype showed up just a few times. V usage is TRBV12-3 or TRBV12-4 and J usage is TRBJ2-7; TRBD2 aligns across 11 bases. The CDR3 extends over 14 amino acids. V shed 5 bases, J shed 11 bases, and the junction held 11 bases outside the gene matches. CDR3 sequence reads: CASSPLAGGSPEYF. CDR3 bases: TGTGCCAGCAGTCCTCTAGCGGGAGGTAGCCCGGAGTACTTC.